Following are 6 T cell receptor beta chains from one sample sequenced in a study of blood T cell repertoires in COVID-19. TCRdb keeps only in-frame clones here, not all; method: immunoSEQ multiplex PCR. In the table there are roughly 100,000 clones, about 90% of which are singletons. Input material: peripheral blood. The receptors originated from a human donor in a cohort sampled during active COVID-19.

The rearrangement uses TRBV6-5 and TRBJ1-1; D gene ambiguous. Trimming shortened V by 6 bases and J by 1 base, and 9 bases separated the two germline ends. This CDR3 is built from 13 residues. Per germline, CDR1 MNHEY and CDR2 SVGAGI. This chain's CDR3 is CASSYARNTEAFF. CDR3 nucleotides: TGTGCCAGCAGCTACGCTAGGAACACTGAAGCTTTCTTT.

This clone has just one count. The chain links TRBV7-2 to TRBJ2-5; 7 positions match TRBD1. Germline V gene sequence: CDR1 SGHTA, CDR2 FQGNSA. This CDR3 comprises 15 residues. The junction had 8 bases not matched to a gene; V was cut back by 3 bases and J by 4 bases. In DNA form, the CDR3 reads TGTGCCAGCAGCTTCCAACAGGGGTGGGGAGAGACCCAGTACTTC. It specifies CASSFQQGWGETQYF.

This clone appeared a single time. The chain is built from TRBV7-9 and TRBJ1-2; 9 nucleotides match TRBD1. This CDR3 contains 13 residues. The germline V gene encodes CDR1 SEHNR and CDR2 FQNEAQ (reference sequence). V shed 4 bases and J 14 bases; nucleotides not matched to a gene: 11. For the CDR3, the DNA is TGTGCCAGCAGCTATATTGGGACAGGGATGTGGACCTTC. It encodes CASSYIGTGMWTF.

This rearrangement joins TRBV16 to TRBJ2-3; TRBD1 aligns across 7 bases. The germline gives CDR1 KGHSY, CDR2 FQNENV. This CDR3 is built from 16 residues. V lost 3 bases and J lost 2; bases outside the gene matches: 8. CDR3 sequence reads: CASSHHGRGTTDTQYF. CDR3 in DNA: TGTGCCAGCAGCCATCATGGCAGGGGGACCACAGATACGCAGTATTTT.

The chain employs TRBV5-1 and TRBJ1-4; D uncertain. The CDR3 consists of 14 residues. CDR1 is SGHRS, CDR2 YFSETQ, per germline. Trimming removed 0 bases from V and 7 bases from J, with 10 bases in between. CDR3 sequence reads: CASSLALGSEKLFF. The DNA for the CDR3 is TGCGCCAGCAGCTTGGCCCTAGGTAGTGAAAAACTGTTTTTT.

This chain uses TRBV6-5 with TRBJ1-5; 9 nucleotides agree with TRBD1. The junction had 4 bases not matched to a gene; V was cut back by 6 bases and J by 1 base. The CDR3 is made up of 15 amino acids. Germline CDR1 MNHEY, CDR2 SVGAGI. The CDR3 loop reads CASSRGQGSNQPQHF. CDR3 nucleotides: TGTGCCAGCAGCCGAGGACAGGGGAGCAATCAGCCCCAGCATTTT.